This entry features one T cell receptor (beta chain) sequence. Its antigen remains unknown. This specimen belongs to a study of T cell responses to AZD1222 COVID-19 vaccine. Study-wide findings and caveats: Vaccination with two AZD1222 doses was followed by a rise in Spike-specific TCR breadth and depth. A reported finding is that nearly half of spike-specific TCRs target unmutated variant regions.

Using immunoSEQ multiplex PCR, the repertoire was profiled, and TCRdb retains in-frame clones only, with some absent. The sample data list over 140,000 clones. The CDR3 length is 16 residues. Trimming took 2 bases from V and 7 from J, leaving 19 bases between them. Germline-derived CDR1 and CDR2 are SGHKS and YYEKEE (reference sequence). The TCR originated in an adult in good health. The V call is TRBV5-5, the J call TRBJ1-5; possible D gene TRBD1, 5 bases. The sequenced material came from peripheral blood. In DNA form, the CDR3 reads TGTGCCAGCAGCTTTGGGGCGGGATCCGGGGTACAGCCCCAGCATTTT. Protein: CASSFGAGSGVQPQHF.